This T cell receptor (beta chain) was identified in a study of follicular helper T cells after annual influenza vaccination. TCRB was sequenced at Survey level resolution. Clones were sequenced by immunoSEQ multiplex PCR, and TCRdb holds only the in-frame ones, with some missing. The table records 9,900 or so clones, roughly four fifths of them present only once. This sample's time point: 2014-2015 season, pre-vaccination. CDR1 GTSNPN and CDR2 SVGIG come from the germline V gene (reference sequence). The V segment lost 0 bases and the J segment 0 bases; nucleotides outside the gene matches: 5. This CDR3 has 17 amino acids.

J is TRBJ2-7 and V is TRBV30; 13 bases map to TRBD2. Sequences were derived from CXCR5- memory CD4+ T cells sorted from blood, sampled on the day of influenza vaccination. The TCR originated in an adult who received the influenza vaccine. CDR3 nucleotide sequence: TGTGCCTGGAGTGTAATCTGGACTAGCGGGAGCTCCTACGAGCAGTACTTC. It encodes CAWSVIWTSGSSYEQYF. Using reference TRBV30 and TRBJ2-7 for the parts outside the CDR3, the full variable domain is SQTIHQWPATLVQPVGSPLSLECTVEGTSNPNLYWYRQAAGRGLQLLFYSVGIGQISSEVPQNLSASRPQDRQFILSSKKLLLSDSGFYLCAWSVIWTSGSSYEQYFGPGTRLTVT.